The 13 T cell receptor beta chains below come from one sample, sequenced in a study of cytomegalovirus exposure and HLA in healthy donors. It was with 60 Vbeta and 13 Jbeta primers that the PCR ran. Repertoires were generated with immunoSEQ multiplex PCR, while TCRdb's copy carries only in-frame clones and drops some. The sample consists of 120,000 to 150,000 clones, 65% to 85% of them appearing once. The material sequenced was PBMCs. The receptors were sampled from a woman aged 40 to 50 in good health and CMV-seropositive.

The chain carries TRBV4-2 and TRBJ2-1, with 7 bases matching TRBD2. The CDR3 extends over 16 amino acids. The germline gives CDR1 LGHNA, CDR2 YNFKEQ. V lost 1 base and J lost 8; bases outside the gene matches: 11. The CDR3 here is CASSQVTGLSVHEQFF. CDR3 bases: TGTGCCAGCAGCCAAGTTACGGGACTATCGGTACATGAGCAGTTCTTC.

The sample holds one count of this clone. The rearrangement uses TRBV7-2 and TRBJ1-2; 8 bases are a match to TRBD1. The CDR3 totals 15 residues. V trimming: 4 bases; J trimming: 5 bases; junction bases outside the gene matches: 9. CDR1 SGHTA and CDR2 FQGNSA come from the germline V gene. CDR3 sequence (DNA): TGTGCCAGCAGCTCGAGTACAGGGGGTGGGTATGGCTACACCTTC. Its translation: CASSSSTGGGYGYTF.

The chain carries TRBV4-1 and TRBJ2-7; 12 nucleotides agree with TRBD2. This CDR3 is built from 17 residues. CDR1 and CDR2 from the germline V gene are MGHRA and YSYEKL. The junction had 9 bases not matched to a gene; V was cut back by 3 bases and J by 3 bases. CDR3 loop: CASSQSAGTSGFYEQYF. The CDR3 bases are TGCGCCAGCAGCCAGAGCGCCGGGACTAGCGGGTTCTACGAGCAGTACTTC.

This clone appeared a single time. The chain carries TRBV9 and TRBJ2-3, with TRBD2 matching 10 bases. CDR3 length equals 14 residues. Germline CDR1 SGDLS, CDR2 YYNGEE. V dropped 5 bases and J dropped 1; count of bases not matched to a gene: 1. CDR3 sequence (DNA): TGTGCCAGCAGTGGACTAGCGGGCACAGATACGCAGTATTTT. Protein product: CASSGLAGTDTQYF.

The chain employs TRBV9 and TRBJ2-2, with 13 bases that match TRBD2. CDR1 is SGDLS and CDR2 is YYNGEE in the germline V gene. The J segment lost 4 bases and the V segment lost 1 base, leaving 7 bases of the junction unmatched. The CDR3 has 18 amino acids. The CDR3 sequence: CASSVRPGLAGATGELFF. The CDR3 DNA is TGTGCCAGCAGCGTACGACCCGGACTAGCGGGAGCCACCGGGGAGCTGTTTTTT.

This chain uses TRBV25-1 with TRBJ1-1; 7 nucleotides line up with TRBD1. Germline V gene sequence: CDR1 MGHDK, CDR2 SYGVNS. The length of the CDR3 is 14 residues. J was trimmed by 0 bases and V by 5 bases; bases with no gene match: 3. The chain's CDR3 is CASSYDRVNTEAFF. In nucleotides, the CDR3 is TGTGCCAGCAGTTACGACAGGGTGAACACTGAAGCTTTCTTT.

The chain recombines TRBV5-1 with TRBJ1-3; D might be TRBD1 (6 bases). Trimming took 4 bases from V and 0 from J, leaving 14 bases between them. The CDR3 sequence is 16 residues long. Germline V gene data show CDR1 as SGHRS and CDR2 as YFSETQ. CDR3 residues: CASSAGQFLSGNTIYF. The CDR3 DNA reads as TGCGCCAGCAGCGCCGGACAGTTCCTCTCTGGAAACACCATATATTTT.

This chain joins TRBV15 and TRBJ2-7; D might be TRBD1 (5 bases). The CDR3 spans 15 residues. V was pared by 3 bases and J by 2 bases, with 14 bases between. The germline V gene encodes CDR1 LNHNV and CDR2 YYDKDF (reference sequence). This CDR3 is CATSSTSVTAYEQYF. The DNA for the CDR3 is TGTGCCACCAGCAGCACCTCCGTGACAGCCTACGAGCAGTACTTC.

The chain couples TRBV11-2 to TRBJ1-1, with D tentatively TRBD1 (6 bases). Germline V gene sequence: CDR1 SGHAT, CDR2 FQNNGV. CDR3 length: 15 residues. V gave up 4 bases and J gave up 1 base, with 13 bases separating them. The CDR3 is CASSSIPTGNTEAFF. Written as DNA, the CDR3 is TGTGCCAGCAGCTCTATACCGACAGGGAACACTGAAGCTTTCTTT. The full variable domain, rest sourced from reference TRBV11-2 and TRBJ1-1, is EAGVAQSPRYKIIEKRQSVAFWCNPISGHATLYWYQQILGQGPKLLIQFQNNGVVDDSQLPKDRFSAERLKGVDSTLKIQPAKLEDSAVYLCASSSIPTGNTEAFFGQGTRLTVV.

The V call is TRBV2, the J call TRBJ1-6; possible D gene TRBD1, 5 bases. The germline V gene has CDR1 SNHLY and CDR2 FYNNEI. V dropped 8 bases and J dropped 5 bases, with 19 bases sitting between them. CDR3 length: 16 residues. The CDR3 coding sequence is TGTGCCAGCCGAGGAGGGGTTACAGCCAATAATTCACCCCTCCACTTT. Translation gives CASRGGVTANNSPLHF.

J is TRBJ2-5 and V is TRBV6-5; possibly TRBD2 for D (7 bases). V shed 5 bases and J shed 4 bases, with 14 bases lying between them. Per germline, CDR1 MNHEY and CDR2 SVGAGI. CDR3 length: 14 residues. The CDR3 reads CASSTSRGGETQYF. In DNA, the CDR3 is TGTGCCAGCAGTACCTCAAGGGGGGGAGAGACCCAGTACTTC.

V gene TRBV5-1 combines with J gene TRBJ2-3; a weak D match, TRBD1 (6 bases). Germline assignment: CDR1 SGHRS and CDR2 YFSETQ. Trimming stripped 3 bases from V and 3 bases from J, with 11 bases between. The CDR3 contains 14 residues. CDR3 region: CASSSGTLTDTQYF. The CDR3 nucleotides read TGCGCCAGCAGCTCCGGGACATTGACAGATACGCAGTATTTT.

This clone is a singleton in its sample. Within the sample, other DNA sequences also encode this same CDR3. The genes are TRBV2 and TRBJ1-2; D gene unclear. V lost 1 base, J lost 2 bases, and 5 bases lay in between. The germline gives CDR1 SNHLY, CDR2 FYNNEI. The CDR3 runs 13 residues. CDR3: CASSEGRNYGYTF. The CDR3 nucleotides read TGTGCCAGCAGTGAAGGGCGGAACTATGGCTACACCTTC.